The rows below give T cell receptor beta chains drawn from one sample of a study of CD8+CD57+ T cells in acquired aplastic anemia. One entry per CDR3 protein results from TCRdb running MiXCR on the reads. The sample contains hundreds of thousands of distinct CDR3 sequences, about 70% of which appear only once. Source material: sorted CD4+, CD8+, or CD8+CD57+ T cells (not recorded which) from PBMCs. The receptors originated from a human donor in good health, serving as a control. Each CDR3 is given without its conserved first and last residue. Each record gives: CDR3 protein, J gene, D gene, V gene, clone size. The D gene is left open where the match is weak. Rows may omit the clone size; those that give it use once, few, many or a size class.

SAEETTGGEQY,TRBJ2-7,TRBD2,TRBV20-1,-
ASSMRENSPLH,TRBJ1-6,-,TRBV19,many
ASSLVGQGARGNTIY,TRBJ1-3,TRBD1,TRBV11-2,-
ASSDRGGADTQY,TRBJ2-3,-,TRBV12-3/TRBV12-4,-
ASSWRVDPPLNEQF,TRBJ2-1,-,TRBV5-1,-
ASSEIRDSNQPQH,TRBJ1-5,-,TRBV2,-
ASSPAGGGGTDTQY,TRBJ2-3,TRBD2,TRBV2,-
AGSAAAGTARNSPLH,TRBJ1-6,TRBD1,TRBV9,few
SARIRGRNGYT,TRBJ1-2,TRBD1,TRBV20-1,many
ASSESTATNEKLF,TRBJ1-4,-,TRBV10-3,-
ASSGSNQPHD,TRBJ1-5,-,TRBV7-7,-
ASDSGTDSNQPQH,TRBJ1-5,-,TRBV19,once
ASSLKGPRETQY,TRBJ2-5,-,TRBV12-3/TRBV12-4,many
SAREAGGLATGAQY,TRBJ2-5,-,TRBV20-1,many
AWKTGYNSPLH,TRBJ1-6,-,TRBV30,many
ASSQGGGYGYEQY,TRBJ2-7,TRBD2,TRBV4-3,many
ASSLSGTGTLVRY,TRBJ2-7,TRBD1,TRBV11-2,-
ASSLGCDISQQF,TRBJ2-7,-,TRBV7-8,-
ASSQEITGTLYNEQF,TRBJ2-1,-,TRBV4-3,many
ASSPDGGWTLTGELF,TRBJ2-2,-,TRBV29-1,-
ASIPGQADNEQF,TRBJ2-1,TRBD1,TRBV12-3/TRBV12-4,-
ASSQWGTQYFGPH,TRBJ1-6,-,TRBV7-9,-
ATSRQGAVTGELF,TRBJ2-2,TRBD1,TRBV24-1,-
ASSQESGNEQF,TRBJ2-1,-,TRBV4-3,few
ASSPSSGGGPGTQY,TRBJ2-5,TRBD2,TRBV7-2,-
ASSLIKGQETQY,TRBJ2-5,-,TRBV7-3,-
ASRGRMNTEAF,TRBJ1-1,-,TRBV25-1,-
ASRRQREHETQY,TRBJ2-5,-,TRBV19,-
ASSLGQGTSLREQF,TRBJ2-1,-,TRBV7-6,-
ATDGVFTEAF,TRBJ1-1,-,TRBV7-9,-
ASRYNRYSNQPQH,TRBJ1-5,-,TRBV2,many
ATPKPGNTIY,TRBJ1-3,-,TRBV2,-
ASSLVVSGGAGETQY,TRBJ2-5,TRBD2,TRBV5-1,many
ASSFTVQGGTEAF,TRBJ1-1,TRBD1,TRBV5-1,many
ASSPTNEETQY,TRBJ2-5,-,TRBV6-2/TRBV6-3,many
ATSGGGVNQPQH,TRBJ1-5,-,TRBV24-1,-
ASSLDGGADTGELF,TRBJ2-2,TRBD2,TRBV5-1,many
ASTRRGQRNRET,TRBJ1-2,-,TRBV7-2,once
ASSVGLGDYEQY,TRBJ2-7,-,TRBV7-6,-
ASSRYPNSPLH,TRBJ1-6,-,TRBV7-2,-
ASSLPGNWANVLT,TRBJ2-6,-,TRBV11-2,once
ASSVGRGRDTEAF,TRBJ1-1,-,TRBV5-8,once
ASSPRTGVETQY,TRBJ2-5,TRBD1,TRBV5-4,many
ASSGQSVRSSYNSPLH,TRBJ1-6,-,TRBV19,many
SASSGQYKETQY,TRBJ2-5,-,TRBV20-1,once
ASSLAPTSGGTDTQY,TRBJ2-3,TRBD2,TRBV7-2,-
ASSQGLGQPQH,TRBJ1-5,-,TRBV3-1,many
ASNTGDSHYGYT,TRBJ1-2,TRBD1,TRBV6-5,-
ASSLTDASSYGEY,TRBJ2-7,-,TRBV7-3,-